This T cell receptor beta chain comes out of a study of blood T cell repertoires in COVID-19. Background on the study: The origin of the acute and convalescent COVID-19 samples was the United States, Italy and Spain. PBMCs, B-cell-depleted T cells, or T cells provided the cDNA or gDNA that made up the material.

Original handling: Nucleated cell counts were estimated from reference gene primer amplification. Sequencing was performed with immunoSEQ multiplex PCR; in TCRdb, only in-frame clones are kept and a portion is missing. V and J calls and clone size are given by that table; D and trimming were obtained from the DNA. The sample lists roughly 430,000 clones; approximately 91% were seen once. Researchers sorted participants into cohorts using their self-reported clinical history. Germline loops: CDR1 ENHRY, CDR2 SYGVKD. The CDR3 covers 15 residues. The junction had 4 bases not matched to a gene; V was cut back by 7 bases and J by 0 bases.

Sample: PBMCs or T cells enriched from blood (not recorded which). The receptor comes from a woman between 40 and 50 years old with acute COVID-19. The chain employs TRBV10-3 and TRBJ2-3; 10 bases map to TRBD2. For the CDR3, the DNA is TGTGCCATCATGCAGCGGGGGGGGAGCACAGATACGCAGTATTTT. It encodes CAIMQRGGSTDTQYF.